This T cell receptor beta chain was captured in a study of T cell repertoires in cytomegalovirus infection. As for the study in general: The public TCR beta signatures pointed to both CMV infection and matching HLA type.

Notes on this clonotype: The antigen is not known.

General study findings and limits: Clonotype analysis showed dominance of the ex vivo response by HLA-C-restricted CMV-specific TCR beta clonotypes. Identification of carriers of CMV plus the relevant HLA was performed using cumulative public TCR beta family frequency.

TCRdb re-called the reads through MiXCR, storing one row per CDR3 protein. Found here are 150,000 to 200,000 distinct CDR3 sequences, over 13% of them singletons; the top ten hold 25% to 30%. CDR3 length equals 16 residues. CDR1 and CDR2 from the germline V gene are DFQATT and SNEGSKA (reference sequence). J gave up 5 bases and V 0 bases, and 8 bases lay outside the gene matches. The sample consisted of PBMCs. This TCR came from a human donor in good health (CMV status not recorded). Some clones in this sample may be carry-over from other donors' samples. The gene calls are TRBV20-1 and TRBJ1-5; TRBD1 matches at 9 bases. The CDR3 sequence: CSARDGDRVRDQPQHF. The DNA of the CDR3 is TGCAGTGCTAGAGATGGGGACAGGGTAAGGGATCAGCCCCAGCATTTT.